This record concerns one TCR beta chain sequence. Its antigen remains unknown. Sample-barcoded 5' priming and a J-beta primer mix drove a second PCR of about 7 to 11 cycles. One entry per CDR3 protein, called by TCRdb with MiXCR from the 5' RACE reads. The data show around 870,000 distinct CDR3 sequences, 29% seen once. Extracted total RNA amounted to at least 5.5 micrograms for each sample. The data originate from a study of blood T cells in healthy people across ages. There are 16 residues in the CDR3. The germline V and J ends were trimmed by 0 bases and 0 bases, with 9 bases remaining between them. Looked up from germline, CDR1 is MNHEY and CDR2 is SMNVEV (reference sequence). Study results and limitations: Donors of long life had a larger count of naive CD4+ cells and greater diversity than aged donors. The unknown donor CMV status may have confounded expanded clonotype changes.

Sample: blood. The sequence was obtained from a woman over 75 in good health. This chain connects TRBV27 to TRBJ2-1, with D unclear. The CDR3 loop reads CASSLSAASSYNEQFF. The CDR3 DNA follows: TGTGCCAGCAGTTTATCGGCGGCGAGCTCCTACAATGAGCAGTTCTTC.